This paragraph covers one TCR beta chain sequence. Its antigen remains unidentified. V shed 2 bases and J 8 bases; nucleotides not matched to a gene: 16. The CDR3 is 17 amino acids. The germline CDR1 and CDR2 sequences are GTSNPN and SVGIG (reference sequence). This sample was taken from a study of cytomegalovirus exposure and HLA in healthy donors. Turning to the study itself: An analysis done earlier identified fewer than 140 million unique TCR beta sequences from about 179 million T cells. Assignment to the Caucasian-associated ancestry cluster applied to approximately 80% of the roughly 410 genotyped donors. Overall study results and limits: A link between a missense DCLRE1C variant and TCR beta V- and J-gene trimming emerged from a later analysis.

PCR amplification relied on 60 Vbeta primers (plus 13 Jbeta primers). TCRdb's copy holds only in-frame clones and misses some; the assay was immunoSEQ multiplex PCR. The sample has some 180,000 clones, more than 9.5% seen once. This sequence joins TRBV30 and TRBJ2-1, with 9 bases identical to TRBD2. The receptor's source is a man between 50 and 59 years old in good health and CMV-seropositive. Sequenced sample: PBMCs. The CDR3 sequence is CAWSSLASGARFDEQFF. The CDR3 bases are TGTGCCTGGAGTTCTCTCGCTAGCGGGGCCCGATTCGATGAGCAGTTCTTC.